This section outlines one T cell receptor beta chain sequence together with its context. Its antigen is not known. The final CDR3 position lacks the conserved phenylalanine or tryptophan, pointing to a likely read error. This specimen comes from a study of T cells after yellow fever vaccination. Study results and limitations: Once the booster was given, most primary-vaccination clones reappeared, at roughly 96% for CD4 and 85% to 90% for CD8.

TCRdb used MiXCR to reprocess the 5' RACE reads, holding one entry per CDR3 protein. The sample holds roughly 350,000 distinct CDR3 sequences, over 3.5% seen once. The CDR3 covers 16 residues. Germline V gives CDR1 MGHRA, CDR2 YSYEKL. J was trimmed by 9 bases and V by 0 bases; bases with no gene match: 8. This specimen was PBMCs, taken 5 days after the yellow fever booster vaccination. V and J are TRBV4-1 and TRBJ2-5; 12 bases align to TRBD2. This TCR came from a man aged 18 to 30 who received the YFV17D yellow fever vaccine. CDR3 sequence reads: CASSQDLPSGGAAQYS. CDR3 DNA: TGCGCCAGCAGCCAAGATCTTCCTAGCGGGGGGGCCGCCCAGTACTCC.